The source of this T cell receptor beta chain is a study of shared clonotypes between healthy human individuals. Using immunoSEQ multiplex PCR, the repertoire was profiled, and TCRdb retains in-frame clones only, with some absent. The sample yields about 2.4 million clones, 93% seen once. This clone was observed a single time. Material for sequencing was naive CD4+ T cells from PBMCs. Subset indicated: CD45RA+ positively selected. This receptor was obtained from a man aged 18 to 29 in good health. Some clones in this sample may be carry-over from other donors' samples.

The CDR3 sequence is CASSLGGQGSHEQFF. CDR3 in DNA: TGTGCCAGCAGTTTGGGGGGACAGGGTAGTCATGAGCAGTTCTTC. The genes are TRBV28 and TRBJ2-1, with 9 bases matching TRBD1. This CDR3 has 15 amino acids. After removal of 3 bases from V and 8 bases from J, the junction contained 8 bases not matched to a gene. CDR1 and CDR2 from the germline V gene are MDHEN and SYDVKM.